The T cell receptor (beta chain) described here comes from a study of spatial heterogeneity in lung cancer. Overall study context: Beta-chain sequences were consistently detected more often than alpha-chain sequences.

Trimming left V 6 bases short and J 3 bases short, with 15 bases between. There are 15 residues in the CDR3. CDR1 and CDR2 (germline): SNHLY, FYNNEI. TCRdb reanalysed the 5' RACE reads using MiXCR and keeps one entry per CDR3 protein. The sample gives 100,000 to 120,000 distinct CDR3 sequences, 10% to 14% of which show up once; 20% to 25% is in the top ten. This clonotype was picked up many times. Specified time point: blood at routine non-recurrence follow-up after resection. The genes are TRBV2 and TRBJ2-1; no definite D call. This receptor was identified in a female donor with early-stage non-small cell lung cancer. Sequenced material: PBMCs, taken at follow-up. Written as DNA, the CDR3 is TGTGCCAGCAGATCGGGCCTTCTAAGCTACAATGAGCAGTTCTTC. It specifies CASRSGLLSYNEQFF.